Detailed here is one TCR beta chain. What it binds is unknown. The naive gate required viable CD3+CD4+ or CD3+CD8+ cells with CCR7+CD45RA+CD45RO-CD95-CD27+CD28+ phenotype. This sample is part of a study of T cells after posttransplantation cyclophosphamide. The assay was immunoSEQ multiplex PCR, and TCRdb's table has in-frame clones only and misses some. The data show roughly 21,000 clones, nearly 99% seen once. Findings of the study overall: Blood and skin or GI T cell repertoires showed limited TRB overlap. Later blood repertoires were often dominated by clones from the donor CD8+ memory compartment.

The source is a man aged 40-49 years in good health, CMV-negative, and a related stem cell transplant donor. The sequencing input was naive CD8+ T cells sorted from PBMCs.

The CDR3 here is CASSSSGIYEQFF. The CDR3 DNA is TGTGCCAGCAGTAGTAGCGGGATCTATGAGCAGTTCTTC. The chain links TRBV11-3 to TRBJ2-1; TRBD2 agrees at 8 bases. CDR3 size: 13 residues. J lost 8 bases, V lost 6 bases, and 6 bases had no gene match. The germline V gene has CDR1 SGHNT and CDR2 YENEEA.